This TCR beta chain was observed in a study of CD8+ T cells in alopecia areata. Study details: Oral tofacitinib, 5 to 10 mg twice daily, was given in an open-label trial.

This clone was found once. Antigen specificity is unknown. General observations from the study: Relative to normal scalp, lesional scalp, especially alopecia totalis/universalis, showed higher clonality. Among the top 100, expanded CD8+ clones were significantly decreased by tofacitinib, as was scalp clonality.

This CDR3 is 12 amino acids long. Germline V gene data show CDR1 as GTSNPN and CDR2 as SVGIG (reference sequence). The junction had 3 bases not matched to a gene; V was cut back by 3 bases and J by 8 bases. The treatment was: oral pan-JAK inhibitor, 5-10 mg twice daily. Lesional scalp punch biopsies and peripheral blood were collected from alopecia areata patients. Isolated RNA was reverse transcribed into cDNA used as the sequencing template. Sequenced by immunoSEQ multiplex PCR; TCRdb stores in-frame clones only, minus some. The sample has about 250,000 clones; around three fifths are singletons. The source is a human donor with alopecia areata. The V call is TRBV30, the J call TRBJ1-4; 7 positions match TRBD1. The source was CD4+ T cells sorted from blood, collected between weeks 51 and 54, from a patient treated with tofacitinib. CDR3 in DNA: TGTGCCTGGAGGCCGGACAGGGAAAAACTGTTTTTT. Amino acids: CAWRPDREKLFF.